This T cell receptor (beta chain) was sequenced for a study of T cells after yellow fever vaccination. Study information: Those fractions that held only low numbers of cells were prepared using the SMART-Seq v4 Ultra Low Input RNA kit.

Germline CDR1 GTSNPN, CDR2 SVGIG (reference sequence). V lost 5 bases, J lost 4 bases, and 18 bases lay in between. The CDR3 has 14 residues. It was through 5'RACE template switching that TCR cDNA was made, with a universal primer site and UMIs added. MiXCR was run by TCRdb on the 5' RACE reads, yielding one entry per CDR3 protein. This table has a few hundred thousand distinct CDR3 sequences, 6.9% appearing once. Study-level findings and limits: It was a weaker secondary response, yet one that peaked faster, at day 5 versus 15.

Ten or more counts support this clonotype. Antigen specificity is unknown. The TCR sequence derives from a man under 40 who received the YFV17D yellow fever vaccine. V gene TRBV30 combines with J gene TRBJ2-7, with no clear D. Sequencing used CD4+ T cells sorted from PBMCs, obtained 15 days after the yellow fever booster vaccination. The DNA of the CDR3 is TGTGCCTGGTTGGCGAAAACGGAACCTTACGAGCAGTACTTC. It translates to CAWLAKTEPYEQYF.